The clone carrying this T cell receptor (beta chain) was seen only a few times. As yet, its antigen is unknown. Method: immunoSEQ multiplex PCR; TCRdb's copy keeps in-frame clones and lacks some. The repertoire holds some 30,000 clones, with around 70% as singletons. The data were obtained in a study of radiotherapy plus CTLA-4 blockade in lung cancer. Participants had chemo-refractory metastatic non-small-cell lung cancer and were treated with focal radiation plus ipilimumab CTLA-4 blockade. Study-level points and caveats: Tumor-origin TCR clones grew in blood after radiotherapy plus ipilimumab. Response was reportedly best predicted by early blood T cell clone dynamics, with interferon-beta.

V was trimmed by 2 bases and J by 0 bases, leaving 7 bases between them. Germline values: CDR1 MDHEN, CDR2 SYDVKM. CDR3 length: 14 residues. The material sequenced was peripheral blood, taken from a patient treated with radiotherapy plus ipilimumab. This rearrangement joins TRBV28 to TRBJ1-2; no clear D gene. The sequence was collected from a human donor with non-small cell lung cancer that progressed on radiotherapy plus ipilimumab. The CDR3 nucleotides are TGTGCCAGCAGTTTAACGGGGTCTAACTATGGCTACACCTTC. This sequence encodes CASSLTGSNYGYTF.